This is a list of T cell receptor beta chains from one sample in a study of T-cell reconstitution after alpha-beta-depleted transplantation in children. TCRdb re-called the PCR reads through MiXCR, storing one row per CDR3 protein. This table has hundreds of thousands of distinct CDR3 sequences, about 24% appearing once. The sequencing used PBMCs, mostly from graft donor cells, collected 360 days after TCRalphabeta/CD19-depleted stem cell transplant. These receptors came from a female patient aged 2-15 years who had a stem cell transplant for congenital amegakaryocytic thrombocytopenia, so the T cells may come from the graft donor. CDR3s include the opening cysteine and the closing phenylalanine or tryptophan. D genes are given only for firm matches. Rows may omit the clone size; those that give it use once, few, many or a size class.

NA | TRBJ2-7 | TRBD1 | TRBV19 | TGTGCCAGTAGTACTCGACAGGGTGGAGACGAGCAGTACTTC | CASSTRQGGDEQYF
NA | TRBJ2-7 | TRBD2 | TRBV5-1 | TGCGCCAGCAGCACCAGGGAGGGCTCCTACGAGCAGTACTTC | CASSTREGSYEQYF
NA | TRBJ2-2 | NA | TRBV20-1 | TGCAGTGCCTGGCCGGGCAGGGGGGCCACCGGGGAGCTGTTTTTT | CSAWPGRGATGELFF
many | TRBJ2-3 | NA | TRBV12-3/TRBV12-4 | TGTGCCAGCAGCTGGTACCGAGATACGCAGTATTTT | CASSWYRDTQYF
few | TRBJ2-7 | TRBD1 | TRBV2 | TGTGCCAGCAGTCCCTGGGACAGGCCGACCTACGAGCAGTACTTC | CASSPWDRPTYEQYF
NA | TRBJ2-5 | TRBD2 | TRBV9 | TGTGCCAGCAGCGTAGGGAGTAGCGGGAGGAAGGAGACCCAGTACTTC | CASSVGSSGRKETQYF
NA | TRBJ2-1 | TRBD2 | TRBV6-5 | TGTGCCAGCAGTTACACCGGGACTAGCGGGTACAATGAGCAGTTCTTC | CASSYTGTSGYNEQFF
few | TRBJ1-3 | TRBD1 | TRBV5-1 | TGCGCCAGCAGCAGAACCGGGACAGGGGGAAACACCATATATTTT | CASSRTGTGGNTIYF
NA | TRBJ2-3 | NA | TRBV12-5 | TGTGCTAGTGGCCTGGGTACTACAGATACGCAGTATTTT | CASGLGTTDTQYF
NA | TRBJ2-2 | NA | TRBV20-1 | TGCAGTGCTATACCAGCGGCTACCGGGGAGCTGTTTTTT | CSAIPAATGELFF
NA | TRBJ2-1 | NA | TRBV20-1 | TGCAGTGCTGTCCTTAATGAGCAGTTCTTC | CSAVLNEQFF
NA | TRBJ2-7 | NA | TRBV28 | TGTGCCAGCAGTCCCCTTCGAGGTAGGGCCACGAGCTCCTACGAGCAGTACTTC | CASSPLRGRATSSYEQYF
few | TRBJ2-2 | TRBD2 | TRBV4-2 | TGTGCCAGCGGGCTTAGCGGGCCCAATAACGGGGAGCTGTTTTTT | CASGLSGPNNGELFF
NA | TRBJ2-1 | TRBD1 | TRBV7-9 | TGTGCCAGGACAGGGGTCACCTACAATGAGCAGTTCTTC | CARTGVTYNEQFF
NA | TRBJ1-6 | NA | TRBV4-2 | TGTGCCAGCAGCCAAGAGGCCCGAATCTATAATTCACCCCTCCACTTT | CASSQEARIYNSPLHF
NA | TRBJ1-5 | NA | TRBV3-1 | TGTGCCAGCAGCCTGGGACTACATAGCAATCAGCCCCAGCATTTT | CASSLGLHSNQPQHF
NA | TRBJ2-1 | NA | TRBV18 | TGTGCCAGCTCACCTACCAACCGGGCTAGAGATGAGCAGTTCTTC | CASSPTNRARDEQFF
NA | TRBJ2-3 | NA | TRBV10-2 | TGCGCCAGCAGTGGGACCCGGGGGCTAGATACGCAGTATTTT | CASSGTRGLDTQYF
NA | TRBJ2-7 | TRBD1 | TRBV18 | TGTGCCAGCTCACCCCGGGACAGGGGTCCCTACGAGCAGTACTTC | CASSPRDRGPYEQYF
NA | TRBJ2-3 | NA | TRBV5-1 | TGCGCCAGCAGCTGGACCGGACCAGCCAGGGATACGCAGTATTTT | CASSWTGPARDTQYF
many | TRBJ2-3 | NA | TRBV4-2 | TGTGCCAGCAGCCCCTCTGACGAAGATACGCAGTATTTT | CASSPSDEDTQYF
few | TRBJ2-3 | NA | TRBV7-2 | TGTGCCAGCAGCAGCCTTGTACGAGATACGCAGTATTTT | CASSSLVRDTQYF
few | TRBJ1-1 | NA | TRBV4-1 | TGCGCCAGCAGCCAAGAGCGGGGCGGTGAAGCTTTCTTT | CASSQERGGEAFF
NA | TRBJ2-3 | NA | TRBV28 | TGTGCCAGCAGTGTACAGGGAACAGATACGCAGTATTTT | CASSVQGTDTQYF
NA | TRBJ1-2 | NA | TRBV29-1 | TGCAGCGTTGAAGAGGGGACCGGGGATGACTACACCTTC | CSVEEGTGDDYTF
many | TRBJ2-7 | NA | TRBV12-3/TRBV12-4 | TGTGCCAGCAGTTTAGCCTCGAAGGTTTCGGAGCAGTACTTC | CASSLASKVSEQYF
NA | TRBJ1-6 | NA | TRBV7-8 | TGTGCCAGCAGCTTACGCACGGGGAATTCACCCCTCCACTTT | CASSLRTGNSPLHF
once | TRBJ2-7 | NA | TRBV7-2 | TGTGCCAGCAGCCCCGCGGCGAACGAGCAGTACTTC | CASSPAANEQYF
NA | TRBJ2-5 | TRBD2 | TRBV7-6 | TGTGCCAGCAGCATCACTAGCGGGGTGAGACAAGAGACCCAGTACTTC | CASSITSGVRQETQYF
many | TRBJ1-1 | NA | TRBV5-1 | TGTGCCAGCAGTTTAGCTGGGGACACTGAAGCTTTCTTT | CASSLAGDTEAFF
NA | TRBJ1-5 | NA | TRBV20-1 | TGCAGTGCTAGTATTCGCAAATATCAGCCCCAGCATTTT | CSASIRKYQPQHF
NA | TRBJ2-5 | NA | TRBV28 | TGTGCCAGCAGTTCTCTGGGGGGCTTCTACGGTCAAGAGACCCAGTACTTC | CASSSLGGFYGQETQYF
NA | TRBJ1-2 | NA | TRBV12-3/TRBV12-4 | TGTGCCAGCGCCTTCTCTGGGGATGGCTACACCTTC | CASAFSGDGYTF
few | TRBJ2-1 | NA | TRBV10-1 | TGCGCCAGCAGTGAAGGGGGGGGCTCTTGGAATGAGCAGTTCTTC | CASSEGGGSWNEQFF
many | TRBJ2-2 | NA | TRBV12-3/TRBV12-4 | TGTGCCAGCAGTTTGTTTGGCGGGGAGCTGTTTTTT | CASSLFGGELFF
few | TRBJ2-1 | NA | TRBV24-1 | TGTGCCACCAGTGATTTGCAAATGACGGGGTCGAACAATGAGCAGTTCTTC | CATSDLQMTGSNNEQFF
many | TRBJ2-1 | NA | TRBV3-1 | TGTGCCAGCAGCCAAGATTTGATCCCGCCGGGAGAGCAGTTCTTC | CASSQDLIPPGEQFF
NA | TRBJ2-5 | TRBD2 | TRBV6-1 | TGTGCCAGCAGAAAGCGGGGCCAAGAGACCCAGTACTTC | CASRKRGQETQYF
many | TRBJ2-2 | NA | TRBV28 | TGCGCCAGCAGCTCCGAATACACCGGGGAGCTGTTTTTT | CASSSEYTGELFF
many | TRBJ2-7 | TRBD2 | TRBV9 | TGTGCCAGCAGCGTAGAATCTAGCGGGGTTCCTCAGCAGTACTTC | CASSVESSGVPQQYF
few | TRBJ2-3 | TRBD2 | TRBV29-1 | TGCAGCGTTGAAACTAGCGGATACACAGATACGCAGTATTTT | CSVETSGYTDTQYF
NA | TRBJ2-5 | NA | TRBV11-2 | TGTGCCAGCAGCCCCCGACTAATTTGGACAGAGGGGATACGTGAAAAGACCCAGTACTTC | CASSPRLIWTEGIREKTQYF
NA | TRBJ2-3 | TRBD1 | TRBV2 | TGTGCCAGCAGTGAACGGGTCTTCTGGCAGGGGGCCCCCGATACGCAGTATTTT | CASSERVFWQGAPDTQYF
NA | TRBJ2-2 | NA | TRBV25-1 | TGTGCCAGCAGAGAGAACACCGGGGAGCTGTTTTTT | CASRENTGELFF
many | TRBJ1-6 | NA | TRBV12-3/TRBV12-4 | TGTGCCAGCAGTTTGGGGGTTTTAGGCAATTCACCCCTCCACTTT | CASSLGVLGNSPLHF
few | TRBJ2-5 | TRBD1 | TRBV9 | TGTGCCAGCGGGACAGGGGATTCCATGGAGACCCAGTACTTC | CASGTGDSMETQYF
once | TRBJ2-6 | TRBD1 | TRBV5-1 | TGCGCCAGCGAGGGCCCCCTTCGAGAGACAGGGCCCCACTCTGGGGCCAACGTCCTGACTTTC | CASEGPLRETGPHSGANVLTF